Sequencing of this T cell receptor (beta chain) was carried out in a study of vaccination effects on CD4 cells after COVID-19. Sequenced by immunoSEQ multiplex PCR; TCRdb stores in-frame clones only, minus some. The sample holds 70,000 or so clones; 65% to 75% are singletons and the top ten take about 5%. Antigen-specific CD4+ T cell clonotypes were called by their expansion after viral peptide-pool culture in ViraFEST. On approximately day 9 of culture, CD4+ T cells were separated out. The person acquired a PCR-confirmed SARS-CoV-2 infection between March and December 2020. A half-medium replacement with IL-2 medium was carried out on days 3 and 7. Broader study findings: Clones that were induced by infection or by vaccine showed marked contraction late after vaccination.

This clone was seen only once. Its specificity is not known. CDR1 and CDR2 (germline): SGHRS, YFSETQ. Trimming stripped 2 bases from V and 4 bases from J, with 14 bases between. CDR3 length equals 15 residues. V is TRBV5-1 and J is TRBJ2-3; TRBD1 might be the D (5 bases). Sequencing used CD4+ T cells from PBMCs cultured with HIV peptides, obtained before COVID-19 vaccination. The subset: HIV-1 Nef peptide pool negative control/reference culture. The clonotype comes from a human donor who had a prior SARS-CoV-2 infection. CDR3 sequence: CASSLLSGRSDTQYF. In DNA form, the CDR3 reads TGCGCCAGCAGCTTATTGTCAGGGCGCTCAGATACGCAGTATTTT.